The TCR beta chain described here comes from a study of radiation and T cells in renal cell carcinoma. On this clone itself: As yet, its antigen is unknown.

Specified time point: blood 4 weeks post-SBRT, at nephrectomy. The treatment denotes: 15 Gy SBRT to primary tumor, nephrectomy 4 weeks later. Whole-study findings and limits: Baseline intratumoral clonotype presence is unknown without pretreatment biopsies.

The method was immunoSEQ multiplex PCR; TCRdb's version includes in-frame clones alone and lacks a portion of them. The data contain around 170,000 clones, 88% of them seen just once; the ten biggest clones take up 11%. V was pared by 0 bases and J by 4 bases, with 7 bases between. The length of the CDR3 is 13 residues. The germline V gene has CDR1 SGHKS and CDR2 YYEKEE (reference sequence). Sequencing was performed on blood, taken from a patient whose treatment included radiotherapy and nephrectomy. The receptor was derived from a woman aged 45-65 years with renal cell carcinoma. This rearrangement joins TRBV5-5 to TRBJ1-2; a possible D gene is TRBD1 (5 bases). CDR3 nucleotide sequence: TGTGCCAGCAGCTTGGGGGGCGGCTATGGCTACACCTTC. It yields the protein CASSLGGGYGYTF.